This T cell receptor (beta chain) is from a study of T cells after posttransplantation cyclophosphamide. Study-wide points: Later blood repertoires were often dominated by clones from the donor CD8+ memory compartment.

A note on this clone: Its cognate antigen is unknown.

Profiling relied on immunoSEQ multiplex PCR, and the TCRdb table lists in-frame clones only, not all of them. The table lists 25,000 to 35,000 clones, roughly 89% of them singletons. This CDR3 spans 15 amino acids. Germline CDR1 reads SGHNT; CDR2 reads YYREEE (reference sequence). With 3 bases removed from V and 0 bases from J, the gap between germline ends came to 10 bases. Sequencing used PBMCs. This sequence was found in a woman between 40 and 55 years old with a blood cancer, CMV-positive, and with a related stem cell donor. The rearrangement joins TRBV5-4 to TRBJ1-5; tentatively, D is TRBD1 (6 bases). The CDR3 reads CASSYQGYSNQPQHF. CDR3 sequence (DNA): TGTGCCAGCAGCTACCAGGGGTATAGCAATCAGCCCCAGCATTTT.